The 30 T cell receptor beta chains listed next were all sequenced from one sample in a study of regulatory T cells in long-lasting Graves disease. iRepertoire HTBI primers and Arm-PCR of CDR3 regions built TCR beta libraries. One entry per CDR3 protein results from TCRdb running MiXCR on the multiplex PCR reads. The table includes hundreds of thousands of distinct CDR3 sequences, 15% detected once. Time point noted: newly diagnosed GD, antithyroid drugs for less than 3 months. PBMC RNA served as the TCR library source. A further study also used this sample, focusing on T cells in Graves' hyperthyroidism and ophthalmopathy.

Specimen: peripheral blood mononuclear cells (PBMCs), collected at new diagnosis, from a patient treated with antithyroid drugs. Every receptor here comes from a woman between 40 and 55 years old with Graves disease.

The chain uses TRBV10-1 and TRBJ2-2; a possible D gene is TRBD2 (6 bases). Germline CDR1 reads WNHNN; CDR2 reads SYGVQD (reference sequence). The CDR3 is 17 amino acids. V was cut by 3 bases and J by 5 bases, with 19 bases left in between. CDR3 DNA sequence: TGCGCCAGCAGTGATCGGAGGTCGGGAGATGGGACCGGGGAGCTGTTTTTT. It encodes CASSDRRSGDGTGELFF.

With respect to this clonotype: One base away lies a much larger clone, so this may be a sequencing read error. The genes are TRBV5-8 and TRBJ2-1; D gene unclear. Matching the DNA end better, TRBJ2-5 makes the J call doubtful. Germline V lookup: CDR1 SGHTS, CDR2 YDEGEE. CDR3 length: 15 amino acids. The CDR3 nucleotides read TGTGCCAGCAGCTTCCGGGCCCAGCAGTTGGAGAGCCAGTACTTC. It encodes CASSFRAQQLESQYF.

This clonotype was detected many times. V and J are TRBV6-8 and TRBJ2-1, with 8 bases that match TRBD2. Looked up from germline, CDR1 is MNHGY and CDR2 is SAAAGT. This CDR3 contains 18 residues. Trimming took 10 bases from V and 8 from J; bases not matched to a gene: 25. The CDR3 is CATEKNLLAGSNVHEQFF. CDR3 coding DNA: TGTGCCACCGAGAAGAATTTGCTAGCGGGCTCCAATGTCCATGAGCAGTTCTTC.

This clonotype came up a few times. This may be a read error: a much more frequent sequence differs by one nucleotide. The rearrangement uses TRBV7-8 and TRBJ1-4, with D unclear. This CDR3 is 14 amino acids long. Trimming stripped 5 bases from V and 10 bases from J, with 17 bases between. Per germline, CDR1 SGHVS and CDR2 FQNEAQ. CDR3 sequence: CASSPDGGKGKLFF. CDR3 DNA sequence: TGTGCCAGCAGCCCCGATGGCGGGAAAGGAAAACTGTTTTTT.

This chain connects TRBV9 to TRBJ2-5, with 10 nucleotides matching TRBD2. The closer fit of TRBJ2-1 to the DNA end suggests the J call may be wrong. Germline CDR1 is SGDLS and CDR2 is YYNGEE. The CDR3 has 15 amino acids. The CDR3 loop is CASSVGAGGGNEQFF. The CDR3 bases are TGTGCCAGCAGCGTAGGAGCGGGAGGGGGCAATGAGCAGTTCTTC.

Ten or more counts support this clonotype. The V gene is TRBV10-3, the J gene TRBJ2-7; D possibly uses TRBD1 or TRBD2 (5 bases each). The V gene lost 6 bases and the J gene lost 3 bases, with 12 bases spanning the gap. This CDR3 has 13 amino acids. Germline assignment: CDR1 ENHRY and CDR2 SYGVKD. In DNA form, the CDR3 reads TGTGCCATCAGCCCCAGGGAGAACTACGAGCAGTACTTC. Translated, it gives CAISPRENYEQYF.

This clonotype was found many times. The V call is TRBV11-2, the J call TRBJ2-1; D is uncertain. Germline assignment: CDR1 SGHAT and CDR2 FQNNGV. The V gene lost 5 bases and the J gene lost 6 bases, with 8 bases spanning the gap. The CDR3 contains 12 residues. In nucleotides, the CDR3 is TGTGCCAGCAGCGGGGATAGCAATGAGCAGTTCTTC. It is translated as CASSGDSNEQFF.

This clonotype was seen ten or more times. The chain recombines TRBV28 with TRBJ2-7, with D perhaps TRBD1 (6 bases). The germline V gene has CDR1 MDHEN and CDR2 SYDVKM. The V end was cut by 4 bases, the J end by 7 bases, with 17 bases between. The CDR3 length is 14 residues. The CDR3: CASSSYRDPGEQYF. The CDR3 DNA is TGTGCCAGCAGTTCCTACAGGGACCCGGGGGAGCAGTACTTC. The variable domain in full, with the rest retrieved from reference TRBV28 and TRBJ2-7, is DVKVTQSSRYLVKRTGEKVFLECVQDMDHENMFWYRQDPGLGLRLIYFSYDVKMKEKGDIPEGYSVSREKKERFSLILESASTNQTSMYLCASSSYRDPGEQYFGPGTRLTVT.

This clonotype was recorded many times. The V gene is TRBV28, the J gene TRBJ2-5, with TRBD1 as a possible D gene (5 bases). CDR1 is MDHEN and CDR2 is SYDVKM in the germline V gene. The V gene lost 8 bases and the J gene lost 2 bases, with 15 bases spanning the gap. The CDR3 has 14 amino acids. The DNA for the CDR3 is TGTGCCAGCCAACGAAGGGGCAGACAAGAGACCCAGTACTTC. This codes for CASQRRGRQETQYF.

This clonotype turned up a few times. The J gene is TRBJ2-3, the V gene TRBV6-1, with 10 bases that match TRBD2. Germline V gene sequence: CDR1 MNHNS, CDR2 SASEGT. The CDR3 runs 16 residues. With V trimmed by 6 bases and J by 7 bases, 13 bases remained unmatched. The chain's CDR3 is CASRRTLAGSMNTQYF. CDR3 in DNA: TGTGCCAGCAGGAGGACACTAGCGGGGAGTATGAATACGCAGTATTTT.

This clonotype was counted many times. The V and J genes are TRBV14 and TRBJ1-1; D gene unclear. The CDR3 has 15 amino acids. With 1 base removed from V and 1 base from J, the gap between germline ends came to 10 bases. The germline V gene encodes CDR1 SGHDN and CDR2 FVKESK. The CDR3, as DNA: TGTGCCAGCAGCCAAGGAAGAGGATGGAACACTGAAGCTTTCTTT. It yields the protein CASSQGRGWNTEAFF.

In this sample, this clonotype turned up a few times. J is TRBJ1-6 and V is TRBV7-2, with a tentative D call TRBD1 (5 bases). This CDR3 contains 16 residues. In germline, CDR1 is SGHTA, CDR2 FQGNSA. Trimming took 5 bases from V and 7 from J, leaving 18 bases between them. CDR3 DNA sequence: TGTGCCAGCAGCCCCTTACCGGGACGTCCAAATTCACCCCTCCACTTT. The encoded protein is CASSPLPGRPNSPLHF. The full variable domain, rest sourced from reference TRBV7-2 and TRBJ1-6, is GAGVSQSPSNKVTEKGKDVELRCDPISGHTALYWYRQSLGQGLEFLIYFQGNSAPDKSGLPSDRFSAERTGGSVSTLTIQRTQQEDSAVYLCASSPLPGRPNSPLHFGNGTRLTVT.

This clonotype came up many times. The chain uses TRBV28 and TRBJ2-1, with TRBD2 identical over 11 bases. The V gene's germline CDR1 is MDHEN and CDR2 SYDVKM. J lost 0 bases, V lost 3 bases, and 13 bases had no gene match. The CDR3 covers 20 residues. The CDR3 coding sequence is TGTGCCAGCAGTTTGGTGGGCACTCTAGCGGGAGGTAGCTCCTACAATGAGCAGTTCTTC. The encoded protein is CASSLVGTLAGGSSYNEQFF.

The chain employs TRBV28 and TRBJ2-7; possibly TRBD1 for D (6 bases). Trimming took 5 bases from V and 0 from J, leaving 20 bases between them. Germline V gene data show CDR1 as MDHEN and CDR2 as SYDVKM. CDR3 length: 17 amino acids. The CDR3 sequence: CASSPKGQSSSSYEQYF. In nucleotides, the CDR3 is TGTGCCAGCAGTCCAAAAGGACAGTCTTCTAGCTCCTACGAGCAGTACTTC.

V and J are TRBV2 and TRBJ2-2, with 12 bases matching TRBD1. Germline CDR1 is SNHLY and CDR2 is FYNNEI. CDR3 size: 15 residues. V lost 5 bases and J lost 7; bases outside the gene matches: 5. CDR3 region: CASSRDRGRGGELFF. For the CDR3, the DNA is TGTGCCAGCAGTAGGGACAGGGGGCGCGGCGGGGAGCTGTTTTTT.

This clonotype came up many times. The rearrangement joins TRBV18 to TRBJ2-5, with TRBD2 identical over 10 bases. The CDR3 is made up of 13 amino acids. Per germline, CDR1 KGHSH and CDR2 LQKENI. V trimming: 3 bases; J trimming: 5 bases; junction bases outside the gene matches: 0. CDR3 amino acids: CASSPSGRETQYF. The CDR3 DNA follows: TGTGCCAGCTCACCTAGCGGGAGGGAGACCCAGTACTTC.

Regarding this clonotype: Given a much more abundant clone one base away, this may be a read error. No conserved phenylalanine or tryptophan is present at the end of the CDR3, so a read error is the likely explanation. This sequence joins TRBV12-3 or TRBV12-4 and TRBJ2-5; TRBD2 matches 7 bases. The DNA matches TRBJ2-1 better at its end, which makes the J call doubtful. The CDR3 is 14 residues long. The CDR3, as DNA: TGTGCCAGCGGGGGGGGGGAGTACGGCAATGAGCAGTTCATC. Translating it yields CASGGGEYGNEQFI.

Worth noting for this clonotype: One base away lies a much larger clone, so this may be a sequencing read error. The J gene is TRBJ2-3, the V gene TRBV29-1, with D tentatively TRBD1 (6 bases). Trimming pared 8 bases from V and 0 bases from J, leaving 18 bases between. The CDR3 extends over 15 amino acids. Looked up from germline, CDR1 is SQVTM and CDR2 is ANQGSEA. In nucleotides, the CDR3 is TGCAGCTTAAGGACAGATACCTCTAGCACAGATACGCAGTATTTT. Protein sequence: CSLRTDTSSTDTQYF.

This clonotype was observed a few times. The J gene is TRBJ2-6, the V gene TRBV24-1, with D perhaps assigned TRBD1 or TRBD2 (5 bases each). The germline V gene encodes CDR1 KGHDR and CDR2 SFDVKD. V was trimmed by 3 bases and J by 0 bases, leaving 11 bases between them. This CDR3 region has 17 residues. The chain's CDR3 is CATSDRDGFSGANVLTF. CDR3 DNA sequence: TGTGCCACCAGTGATCGGGACGGGTTCTCTGGGGCCAACGTCCTGACTTTC.

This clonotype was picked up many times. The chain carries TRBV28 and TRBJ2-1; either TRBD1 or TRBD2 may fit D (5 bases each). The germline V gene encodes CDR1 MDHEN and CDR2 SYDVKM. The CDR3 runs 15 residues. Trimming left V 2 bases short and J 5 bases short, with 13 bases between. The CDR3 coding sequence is TGTGCCAGCAGTTTAGGGGGTACCAAGAACAATGAGCAGTTCTTC. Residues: CASSLGGTKNNEQFF.

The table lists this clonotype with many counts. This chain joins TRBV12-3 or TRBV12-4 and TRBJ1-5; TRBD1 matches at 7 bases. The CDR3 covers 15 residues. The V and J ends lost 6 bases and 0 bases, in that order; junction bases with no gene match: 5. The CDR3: CASSDRDISNQPQHF. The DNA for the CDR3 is TGTGCCAGCAGCGACAGGGATATTAGCAATCAGCCCCAGCATTTT.

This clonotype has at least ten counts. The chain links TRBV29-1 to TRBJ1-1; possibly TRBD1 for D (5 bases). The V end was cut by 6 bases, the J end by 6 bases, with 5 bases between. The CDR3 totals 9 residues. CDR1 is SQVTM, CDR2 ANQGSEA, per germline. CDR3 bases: TGCAGCGTGGGGCCTGAAGCTTTCTTT. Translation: CSVGPEAFF.

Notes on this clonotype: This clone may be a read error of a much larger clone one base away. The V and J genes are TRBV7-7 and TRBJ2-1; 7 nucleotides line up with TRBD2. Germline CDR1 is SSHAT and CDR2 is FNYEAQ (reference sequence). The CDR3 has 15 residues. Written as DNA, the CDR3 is TGTGCTAGCAGCTTCGGGCTAGCGGAAAACAATGAGCAGTTCTTC. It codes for CASSFGLAENNEQFF. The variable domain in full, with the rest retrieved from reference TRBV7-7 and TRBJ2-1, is GAGVSQSPRYKVTKRGQDVTLRCDPISSHATLYWYQQALGQGPEFLTYFNYEAQPDKSGLPSDRFSAERPEGSISTLTIQRTEQRDSAMYRCASSFGLAENNEQFFGPGTRLTVL.

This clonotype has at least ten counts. CDR3 region: CASSLSGSENTGELFF. CDR3 DNA sequence: TGCGCCAGCAGCTTAAGCGGGAGCGAGAACACCGGGGAGCTGTTTTTT. The genes are TRBV5-1 and TRBJ2-2; 8 bases align to TRBD2. Trimming took 2 bases from V and 1 from J; bases not matched to a gene: 4. CDR1 SGHRS and CDR2 YFSETQ come from the germline V gene. The CDR3 covers 16 residues.

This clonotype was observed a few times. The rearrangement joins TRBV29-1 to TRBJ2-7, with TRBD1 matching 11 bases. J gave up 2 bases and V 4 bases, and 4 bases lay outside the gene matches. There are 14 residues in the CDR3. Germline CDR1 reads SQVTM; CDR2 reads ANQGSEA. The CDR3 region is CSVARDRGTYEQYF. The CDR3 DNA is TGCAGCGTTGCTCGGGACAGGGGGACCTACGAGCAGTACTTC.

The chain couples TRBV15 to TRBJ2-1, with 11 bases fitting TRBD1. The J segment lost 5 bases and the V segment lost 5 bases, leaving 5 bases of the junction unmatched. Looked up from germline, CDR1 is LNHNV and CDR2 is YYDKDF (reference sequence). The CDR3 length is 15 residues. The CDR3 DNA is TGTGCCACCAGCCCCCGGGACAGGGGGGACAATGAGCAGTTCTTC. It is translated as CATSPRDRGDNEQFF.

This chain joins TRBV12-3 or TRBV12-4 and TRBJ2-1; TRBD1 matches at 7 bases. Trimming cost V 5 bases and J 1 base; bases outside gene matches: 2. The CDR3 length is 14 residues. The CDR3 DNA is TGTGCCAGCAGTACGACAGGGTCCTACAATGAGCAGTTCTTC. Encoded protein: CASSTTGSYNEQFF.

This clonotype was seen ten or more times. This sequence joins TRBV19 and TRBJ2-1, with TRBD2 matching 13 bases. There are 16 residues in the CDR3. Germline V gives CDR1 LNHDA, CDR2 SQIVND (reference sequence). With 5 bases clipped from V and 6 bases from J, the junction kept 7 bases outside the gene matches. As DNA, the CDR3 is TGTGCCAGTAGTGCCGTGGGACTAGCGGGATCCAATGAGCAGTTCTTC. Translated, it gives CASSAVGLAGSNEQFF.

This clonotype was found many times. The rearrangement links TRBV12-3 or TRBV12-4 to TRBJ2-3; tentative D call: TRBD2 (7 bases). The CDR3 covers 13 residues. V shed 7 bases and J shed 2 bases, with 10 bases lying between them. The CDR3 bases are TGTGCCAGCAAGGGGGGGAACACAGATACGCAGTATTTT. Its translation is CASKGGNTDTQYF.

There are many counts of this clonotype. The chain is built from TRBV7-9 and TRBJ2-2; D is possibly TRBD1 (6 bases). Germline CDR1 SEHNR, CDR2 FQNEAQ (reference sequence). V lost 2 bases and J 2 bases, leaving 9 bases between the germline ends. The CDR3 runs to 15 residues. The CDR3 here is CASSLQGSNTGELFF. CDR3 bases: TGTGCCAGCAGCTTACAGGGGTCAAACACCGGGGAGCTGTTTTTT.